The sequence of this T cell receptor beta chain was determined in a study of Graves' ophthalmopathy and Graves' hyperthyroidism. Out of around 9.4 ml of fresh peripheral blood, PBMCs were obtained. RNA transcripts yielded amplified TCR beta CDR3 regions. An initial RT-PCR round employing HTBI primers preceded a second-round multiplex PCR. TCRdb reprocessed the multiplex PCR reads with MiXCR, giving one entry per CDR3 protein. The sample includes 200,000 to 250,000 distinct CDR3 sequences, approximately 42% of them seen just once. Study outcomes and limitations: The model's ophthalmopathy progression predictions had more than 55% sensitivity and approximately 72% specificity.

For this clonotype: Its specificity is not known.

Germline values: CDR1 WSHSY, CDR2 SAAADI. The CDR3 spans 16 residues. Trimming pared 3 bases from V and 0 bases from J, leaving 11 bases between. This rearrangement joins TRBV10-2 to TRBJ1-4, with D possibly matching TRBD1 (5 bases). This sequence originates from an adult man with Graves' ophthalmopathy. Sample: peripheral blood. Written as DNA, the CDR3 is TGCGCCAGCAGTGATACCGCACAGGCAACTAATGAAAAACTGTTTTTT. As protein: CASSDTAQATNEKLFF.